Listed below are T cell receptor beta chains from one sample, sequenced in a study of Ad26.COV2.S vaccination and SARS-CoV-2 variants. Generated by immunoSEQ multiplex PCR, the TCRdb table keeps only in-frame clones and is missing some. The repertoire holds a few hundred thousand clones, with 70% to 90% as singletons. The input for sequencing was peripheral blood, taken in a trial of Ad26.COV2.S vaccine versus placebo. These receptors originate from a person between 18 and 60 years old who received the Ad26.COV2.S COVID-19 vaccine or a placebo. Both conserved end residues are part of each CDR3. Each record gives: V gene, D gene, J gene, clone size, CDR3 DNA, CDR3 protein. A D gene is named only where the DNA matches it firmly. Part of the rows lack a size; the others show once, few, many or a class for expanded clones.

V: TRBV7-8
D: NA
J: TRBJ2-3
size: NA
DNA: TGTGCCAGCACCGAGAACCCCCGCACAGATACGCAGTATTTT
CDR3: CASTENPRTDTQYF

V: TRBV12-5
D: TRBD2
J: TRBJ2-2
size: NA
DNA: TGTGCTAGTGGTTCCTCCGCCGCGGGACTAGCGGGTCCACAGGCCGGGGAGCTGTTTTTT
CDR3: CASGSSAAGLAGPQAGELFF

V: TRBV27
D: NA
J: TRBJ2-1
size: NA
DNA: TGTGCCAGCAGTTTAACACAAATACCCTACAATGAGCAGTTCTTC
CDR3: CASSLTQIPYNEQFF

V: TRBV4-3
D: NA
J: TRBJ1-1
size: NA
DNA: TGCGCCAGCAGCCACCCGGACACTTTGAACACTGAAGCTTTCTTT
CDR3: CASSHPDTLNTEAFF

V: TRBV4-1
D: NA
J: TRBJ2-3
size: NA
DNA: TGCGCCAGCAGCCTCCTTTTCCGAGAGGCAGCCAACACAGATACGCAGTATTTT
CDR3: CASSLLFREAANTDTQYF

V: TRBV9
D: TRBD2
J: TRBJ2-7
size: NA
DNA: TGTGCCAGCAGCGTAGCTAGCGGATCCTACGAGCAGTACTTC
CDR3: CASSVASGSYEQYF

V: TRBV6-4
D: TRBD1
J: TRBJ2-3
size: NA
DNA: TGTGCCAGCAGTGACTCGCAGGGGGGCACAGATACGCAGTATTTT
CDR3: CASSDSQGGTDTQYF

V: TRBV5-5
D: NA
J: TRBJ1-4
size: NA
DNA: TGTGCCAGCAGCTCCCTCAGGGGTCGGGGTGAAAAACTGTTTTTT
CDR3: CASSSLRGRGEKLFF

V: TRBV30
D: TRBD2
J: TRBJ2-7
size: NA
DNA: TGTGCCTGGAGTGAGGGGGGACTAGCGACCGAGCAGTACTTC
CDR3: CAWSEGGLATEQYF

V: TRBV5-8
D: NA
J: TRBJ2-7
size: NA
DNA: TGTGCCAGCAGCTTATTTTTACAGGGTAACCTTCACTACGAGCAGTACTTC
CDR3: CASSLFLQGNLHYEQYF

V: TRBV7-9
D: TRBD2
J: TRBJ2-7
size: NA
DNA: TGTGCCAGCAGCAAACTAGCGGGGGGGCCCCCCTACGAGCAGTACTTC
CDR3: CASSKLAGGPPYEQYF

V: TRBV5-6
D: TRBD1
J: TRBJ1-4
size: NA
DNA: TGTGCCAGCAGCTCCTTACAGGGGGCGGGTGAAAAACTGTTTTTT
CDR3: CASSSLQGAGEKLFF

V: TRBV3-1/TRBV3-2
D: NA
J: TRBJ1-2
size: NA
DNA: TGTGCCAGCAGCCAAGATAGGGCGGTCTATGGCTACACCTTC
CDR3: CASSQDRAVYGYTF

V: TRBV2
D: NA
J: TRBJ1-1
size: NA
DNA: TGTGCCAGCGGACTGACTTACCGGGAAGCTTTCTTT
CDR3: CASGLTYREAFF

V: TRBV5-1
D: TRBD2
J: TRBJ2-7
size: NA
DNA: TGCGCCAGCAACCTGGGACTAGCGGGGTACTACGAGCAGTACTTC
CDR3: CASNLGLAGYYEQYF

V: TRBV4-2
D: NA
J: TRBJ1-1
size: NA
DNA: TGTGCCAGCAGCCAAGACAGGGGGAACACTGAAGCTTTCTTT
CDR3: CASSQDRGNTEAFF

V: TRBV5-4
D: NA
J: TRBJ2-2
size: NA
DNA: TGTGCCAGCAGCTTCGGGCGGATGGATGTTAACACCGGGGAGCTGTTTTTT
CDR3: CASSFGRMDVNTGELFF

V: TRBV11-2
D: NA
J: TRBJ2-1
size: NA
DNA: TGTGCCAGCAGCTTAGATGGAAGGCCCAGCTCCTACAATGAGCAGTTCTTC
CDR3: CASSLDGRPSSYNEQFF

V: TRBV7-2
D: NA
J: TRBJ2-3
size: NA
DNA: TGTGCCAGCAGCTTACTCCCAGATACGCAGTATTTT
CDR3: CASSLLPDTQYF

V: TRBV5-1
D: NA
J: TRBJ1-1
size: once
DNA: TGCGCCAGCAGCTTGGCCGGGACGGGGACTGAAGCTTTCTTT
CDR3: CASSLAGTGTEAFF

V: TRBV3-1/TRBV3-2
D: TRBD1
J: TRBJ1-2
size: NA
DNA: TGTGCCAGCAGCCATGATCGGGACAGGGCACATGGCTACACCTTC
CDR3: CASSHDRDRAHGYTF

V: TRBV6-5
D: TRBD1
J: TRBJ1-2
size: NA
DNA: TGTGCCAGCGGTTGGACAGGGACGGGCTACACCTTC
CDR3: CASGWTGTGYTF

V: TRBV9
D: NA
J: TRBJ1-6
size: NA
DNA: TGTGCCAGCAGCGTTGAACAGAGCTCCTATAATTCACCCCTCCACTTT
CDR3: CASSVEQSSYNSPLHF

V: TRBV27
D: NA
J: TRBJ2-1
size: NA
DNA: TGTGCCACGGGAGGGGGCGCTACAAATGAGCAGTTCTTC
CDR3: CATGGGATNEQFF

V: TRBV7-9
D: NA
J: TRBJ2-1
size: NA
DNA: TGTGCCAGCAGCACAGGACAACGGGCGCGGAACAATGAGCAGTTCTTC
CDR3: CASSTGQRARNNEQFF

V: TRBV7-9
D: NA
J: TRBJ1-6
size: NA
DNA: TGTGCCAGCAGCTCTTACTCCTATAATTCACCCCTCCACTTT
CDR3: CASSSYSYNSPLHF

V: TRBV27
D: TRBD1
J: TRBJ2-7
size: NA
DNA: TGTGCCAGCAGTCGACAGGGTCTGGAGCAGTACTTC
CDR3: CASSRQGLEQYF

V: TRBV7-2
D: NA
J: TRBJ1-5
size: NA
DNA: TGTGCCAGCAGCCCCTCAGGGAATCAGCCCCAGCATTTT
CDR3: CASSPSGNQPQHF

V: TRBV5-5
D: NA
J: TRBJ2-3
size: NA
DNA: TGTGCCAGCAGCTTCGTCCCCGACAGCACAGATACGCAGTATTTT
CDR3: CASSFVPDSTDTQYF

V: TRBV2
D: NA
J: TRBJ2-1
size: NA
DNA: TGTGCCAGCAGTGAAACGGGGAAGCGGCCGTTCTTC
CDR3: CASSETGKRPFF

V: TRBV10-3
D: NA
J: TRBJ2-3
size: NA
DNA: TGTGCCATCAGTGAGATTGAGGGAAATACGCAGTATTTT
CDR3: CAISEIEGNTQYF

V: TRBV7-9
D: NA
J: TRBJ2-5
size: NA
DNA: TGTGCCAGCACATGGGAAAGGGATCAAGAGACCCAGTACTTC
CDR3: CASTWERDQETQYF

V: TRBV3-1/TRBV3-2
D: NA
J: TRBJ2-7
size: NA
DNA: TGTGCCAGCAGCCAAGAAGACAGGTATAGCTCCTACGAGCAGTACTTC
CDR3: CASSQEDRYSSYEQYF

V: TRBV7-2
D: NA
J: TRBJ1-1
size: NA
DNA: TGTGCCAGCAGGATGGATGGAGGCGCTTTCTTT
CDR3: CASRMDGGAFF

V: TRBV27
D: TRBD2
J: TRBJ2-1
size: NA
DNA: TGTGCCAGCAGTTTCGCTAGCGGGGGGCCCTACAATGAGCAGTTCTTC
CDR3: CASSFASGGPYNEQFF

V: TRBV28
D: TRBD1
J: TRBJ1-4
size: NA
DNA: TGTGCCAGCAGTTATTTCAGGGGGGCGGCAACTAATGAAAAACTGTTTTTT
CDR3: CASSYFRGAATNEKLFF

V: TRBV28
D: NA
J: TRBJ2-5
size: NA
DNA: TGTGCCAGCAGTTCCTCAGGGGGGGGAGAGACCCAGTACTTC
CDR3: CASSSSGGGETQYF

V: TRBV4-1
D: NA
J: TRBJ1-3
size: NA
DNA: TGCGCCAGCAGCCAGGACCTCAACTCTGGAAACACCATATATTTT
CDR3: CASSQDLNSGNTIYF

V: TRBV19
D: TRBD1
J: TRBJ2-2
size: NA
DNA: TGTGCCAGCTCGGGACAGGGCTACACCGGGGAGCTGTTTTTT
CDR3: CASSGQGYTGELFF

V: TRBV5-1
D: TRBD1
J: TRBJ2-4
size: NA
DNA: TGCGCCAGCAGCCCCAGCGGACAGGGGGGAAGCATTCAGTACTTC
CDR3: CASSPSGQGGSIQYF

V: TRBV12-3/TRBV12-4
D: NA
J: TRBJ2-3
size: few
DNA: TGTGCCAGCACCAAACTTAGCACAGATACGCAGTATTTT
CDR3: CASTKLSTDTQYF

V: TRBV6-5
D: NA
J: TRBJ2-3
size: few
DNA: TGTGCCAGCAGTTCGACAGGCTACGGCACAGATACGCAGTATTTT
CDR3: CASSSTGYGTDTQYF

V: TRBV4-2
D: TRBD2
J: TRBJ2-1
size: NA
DNA: TGTGCCAGCAGCCAAGTCGCGACTAGCTTCTATGAGCAGTTCTTC
CDR3: CASSQVATSFYEQFF

V: TRBV27
D: TRBD2
J: TRBJ2-4
size: NA
DNA: TGTGCCAGCAGGGGGACTAGCGGGAAAAACATTCAGTACTTC
CDR3: CASRGTSGKNIQYF

V: TRBV6-5
D: NA
J: TRBJ1-2
size: NA
DNA: TGTGCCAGCAGTTACTCTTTGGAGCCGCTGGGCGGCTACACCTTC
CDR3: CASSYSLEPLGGYTF

V: TRBV19
D: TRBD1
J: TRBJ1-5
size: NA
DNA: TGTGCCAGTAGTCCCGGACAGGGGGCCCTTCCCCAGCATTTT
CDR3: CASSPGQGALPQHF

V: TRBV7-9
D: NA
J: TRBJ2-3
size: NA
DNA: TGTGCCAGCAGCTCCGCCTATAGCACAGATACGCAGTATTTT
CDR3: CASSSAYSTDTQYF

V: TRBV9
D: NA
J: TRBJ1-2
size: NA
DNA: TGTGCCAGCAGCGTAGCCTCAGGAGGGTATTATGGCTACACCTTC
CDR3: CASSVASGGYYGYTF

V: TRBV30
D: NA
J: TRBJ1-1
size: NA
DNA: TGTGCCTGGACCAAACAGGGTGGAGCCTCTGAAGCTTTCTTT
CDR3: CAWTKQGGASEAFF

V: TRBV28
D: NA
J: TRBJ1-5
size: NA
DNA: TGTGCCAGCAGTTTACCCGCCATTGATTATAGCAATCAGCCCCAGCATTTT
CDR3: CASSLPAIDYSNQPQHF